The T cell receptor beta chain under discussion was sequenced for a study of identical twins' blood T cells. This clonotype has a handful of counts. Trimming removed 0 bases from V and 4 bases from J; junction bases left unmatched: 3. This CDR3 contains 15 residues. CDR1 and CDR2 from the germline V gene are LGHNA and YNFKEQ. From the 5' RACE reads, TCRdb called clonotypes with MiXCR, one entry per CDR3 protein. The profile shows about 370,000 distinct CDR3 sequences, 25% to 35% of them singletons. The genes are TRBV4-2 and TRBJ1-2; 9 nucleotides align to TRBD1. The sequencing input was PBMCs. The receptor comes from a woman aged 18 to 55 in good health. The CDR3 loop reads CASSQERTGAYGYTF. The CDR3 DNA follows: TGTGCCAGCAGCCAAGAAAGGACAGGGGCCTATGGCTACACCTTC.